This TCR beta chain is drawn from a study of spatial heterogeneity in lung cancer. Study-level results: Higher tumor mutation counts went along with higher counts of expanded intratumoral alpha and beta TCRs.

All TCR cDNA molecules were individually tagged with a unique molecular identifier. TCRdb reprocessed the 5' RACE reads via MiXCR and lists one record per CDR3 protein. Seen here are roughly 7,400 distinct CDR3 sequences, 2.5% to 4% observed once, and the top ten hold around 21%. This clonotype was found many times. What it binds is not known. Time point reported: sample taken at primary tumor resection. There were some 70 donors, all of them untreated patients with early-stage non-small cell lung cancer. Whole RNA from tumor, nontumor lung or frozen PBMC was sequenced unsorted. V was pared by 6 bases and J by 2 bases, with 5 bases of the junction left unmatched. The CDR3 extends over 13 amino acids. Per germline, CDR1 DFQATT and CDR2 SNEGSKA (reference sequence).

V usage is TRBV20-1 and J usage is TRBJ2-7, with 9 bases lining up with TRBD1. The source material was lung tumor tissue, sampled at surgery. This sequence was found in a male donor with early-stage non-small cell lung cancer. CDR3 sequence (DNA): TGCAGTGCCAAACAGGGGGCAACCTACGAGCAGTACTTC. Translation: CSAKQGATYEQYF.